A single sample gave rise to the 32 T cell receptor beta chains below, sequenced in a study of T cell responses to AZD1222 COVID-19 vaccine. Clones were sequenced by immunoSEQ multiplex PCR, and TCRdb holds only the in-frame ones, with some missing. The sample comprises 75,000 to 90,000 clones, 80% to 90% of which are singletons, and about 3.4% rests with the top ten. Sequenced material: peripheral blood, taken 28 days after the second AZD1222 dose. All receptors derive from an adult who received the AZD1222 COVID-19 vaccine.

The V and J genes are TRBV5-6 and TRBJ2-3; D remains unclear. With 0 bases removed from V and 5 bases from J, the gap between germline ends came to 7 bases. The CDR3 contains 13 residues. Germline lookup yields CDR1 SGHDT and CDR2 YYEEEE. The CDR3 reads CASSLDFIDTQYF. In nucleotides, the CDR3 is TGTGCCAGCAGCTTGGATTTTATAGATACGCAGTATTTT.

CDR3 sequence (DNA): TGTGCCAGTAGGCGGACAGGGGGAGATACGCAGTATTTT. Translating it yields CASRRTGGDTQYF. This chain connects TRBV19 to TRBJ2-3, with 10 bases aligning to TRBD1. Germline V gene sequence: CDR1 LNHDA, CDR2 SQIVND (reference sequence). The CDR3 spans 13 residues. The ends lost 6 bases at V and 5 bases at J; junction bases unmatched: 2.

The CDR3 here is CATSRTSGRTGELFF. The CDR3 DNA sequence: TGTGCCACCAGCAGGACTAGCGGACGCACCGGGGAGCTGTTTTTT. The V and J genes are TRBV24-1 and TRBJ2-2, with 10 bases matching TRBD2. V shed 7 bases and J 4 bases; nucleotides not matched to a gene: 5. The CDR3 is 15 amino acids. Germline CDR1 KGHDR, CDR2 SFDVKD.

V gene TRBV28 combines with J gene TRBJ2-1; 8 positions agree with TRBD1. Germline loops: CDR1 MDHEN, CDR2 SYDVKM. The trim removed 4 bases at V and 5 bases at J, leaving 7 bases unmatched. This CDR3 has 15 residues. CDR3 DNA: TGTGCCAGCAGTTCCCGGACAGGGCTCGACAATGAGCAGTTCTTC. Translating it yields CASSSRTGLDNEQFF.

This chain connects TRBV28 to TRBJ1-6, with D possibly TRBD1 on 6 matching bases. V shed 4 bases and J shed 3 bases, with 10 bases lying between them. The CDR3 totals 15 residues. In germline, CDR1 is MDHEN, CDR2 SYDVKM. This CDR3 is CASSSDRIYNSPLHF. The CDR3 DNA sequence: TGTGCCAGCAGTTCGGACAGAATCTATAATTCACCCCTCCACTTT.

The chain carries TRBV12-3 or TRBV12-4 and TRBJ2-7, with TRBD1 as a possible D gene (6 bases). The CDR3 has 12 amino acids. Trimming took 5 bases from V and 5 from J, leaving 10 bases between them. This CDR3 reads CASSRDTHEQYF. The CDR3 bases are TGTGCCAGCAGTCGGGACACCCACGAGCAGTACTTC.

The CDR3: CASSLVGRGLLYSEAFF. DNA for the CDR3: TGTGCCAGCAGCTTAGTAGGCAGGGGGCTACTTTACTCTGAAGCTTTCTTT. The chain is built from TRBV7-2 and TRBJ1-1; 8 nucleotides align to TRBD1. The length of the CDR3 is 17 residues. The V and J ends lost 1 base and 6 bases, in that order; junction bases with no gene match: 13. CDR1 SGHTA and CDR2 FQGNSA come from the germline V gene.

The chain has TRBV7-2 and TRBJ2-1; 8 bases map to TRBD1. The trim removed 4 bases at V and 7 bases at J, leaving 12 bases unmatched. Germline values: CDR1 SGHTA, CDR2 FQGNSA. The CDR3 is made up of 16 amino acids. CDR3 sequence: CASSYQGAGLSNEQFF. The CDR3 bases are TGTGCCAGCAGCTATCAGGGGGCTGGTTTGTCAAATGAGCAGTTCTTC.

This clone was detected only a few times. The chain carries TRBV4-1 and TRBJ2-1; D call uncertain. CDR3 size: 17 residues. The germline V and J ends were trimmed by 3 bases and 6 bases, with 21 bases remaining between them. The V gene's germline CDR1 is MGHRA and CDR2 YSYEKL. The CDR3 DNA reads TGCGCCAGCAGCCATCCTCTGGATTCCGTCAGCCCCAATGAGCAGTTCTTC. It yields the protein CASSHPLDSVSPNEQFF.

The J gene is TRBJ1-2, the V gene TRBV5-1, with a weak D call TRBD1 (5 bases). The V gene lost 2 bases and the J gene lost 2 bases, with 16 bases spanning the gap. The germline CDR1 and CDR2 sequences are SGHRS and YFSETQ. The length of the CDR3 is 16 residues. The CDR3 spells CASSLGADGPNYGYTF. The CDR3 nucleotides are TGCGCCAGCAGCTTAGGGGCGGACGGTCCAAACTATGGCTACACCTTC.

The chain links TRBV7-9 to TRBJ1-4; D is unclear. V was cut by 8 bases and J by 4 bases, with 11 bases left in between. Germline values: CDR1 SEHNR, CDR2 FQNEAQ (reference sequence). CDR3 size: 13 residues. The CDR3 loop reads CASVGRINEKLFF. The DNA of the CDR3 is TGTGCCAGCGTAGGACGGATTAATGAAAAACTGTTTTTT.

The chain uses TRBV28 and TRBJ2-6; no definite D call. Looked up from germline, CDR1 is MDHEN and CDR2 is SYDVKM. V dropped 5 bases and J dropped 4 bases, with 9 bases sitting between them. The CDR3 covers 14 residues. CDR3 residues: CASSRGSGANVLTF. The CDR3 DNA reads TGTGCCAGCAGTCGAGGTTCCGGGGCCAACGTCCTGACTTTC.

CDR3 DNA: TGTGCCAGCGTGCCCGTCGACTCTAGCAATGAGCAGTTCTTC. It encodes CASVPVDSSNEQFF. The genes are TRBV6-7 and TRBJ2-1, with D unclear. TRBV6-7 is labeled an ORF, and its function is uncertain. The V end lost 8 bases, the J end lost 6 bases, and 17 bases lay between the germline ends. The CDR3 is 14 amino acids.

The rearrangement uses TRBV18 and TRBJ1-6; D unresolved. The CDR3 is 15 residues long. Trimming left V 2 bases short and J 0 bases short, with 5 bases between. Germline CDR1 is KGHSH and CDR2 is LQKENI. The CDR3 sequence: CASSPRSSYNSPLHF. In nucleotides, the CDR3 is TGTGCCAGCTCACCAAGAAGCTCCTATAATTCACCCCTCCACTTT.

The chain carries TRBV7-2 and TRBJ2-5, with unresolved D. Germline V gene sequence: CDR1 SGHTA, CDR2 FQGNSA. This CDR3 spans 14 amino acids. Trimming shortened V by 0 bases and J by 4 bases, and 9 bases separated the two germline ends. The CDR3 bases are TGTGCCAGCAGCTTAGCGGGGTCAATAGAGACCCAGTACTTC. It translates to CASSLAGSIETQYF.

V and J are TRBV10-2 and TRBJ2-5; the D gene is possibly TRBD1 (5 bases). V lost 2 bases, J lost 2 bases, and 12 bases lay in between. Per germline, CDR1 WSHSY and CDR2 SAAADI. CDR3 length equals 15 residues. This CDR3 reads CASSEGQGLQETQYF. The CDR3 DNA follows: TGCGCCAGCAGTGAGGGGCAGGGATTACAAGAGACCCAGTACTTC.

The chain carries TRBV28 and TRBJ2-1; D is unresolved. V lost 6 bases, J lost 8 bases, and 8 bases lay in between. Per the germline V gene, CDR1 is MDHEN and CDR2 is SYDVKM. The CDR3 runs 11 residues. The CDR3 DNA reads TGTGCCAGCAGATTGGTCGATGAGCAGTTCTTC. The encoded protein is CASRLVDEQFF.

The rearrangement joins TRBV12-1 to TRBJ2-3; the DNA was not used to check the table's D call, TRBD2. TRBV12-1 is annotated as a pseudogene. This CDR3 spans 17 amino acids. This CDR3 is CASSFPINSKYTDTQYF. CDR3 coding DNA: TGTGCCAGCAGCTTTCCCATTAACTCAAAATACACAGATACGCAGTATTTT.

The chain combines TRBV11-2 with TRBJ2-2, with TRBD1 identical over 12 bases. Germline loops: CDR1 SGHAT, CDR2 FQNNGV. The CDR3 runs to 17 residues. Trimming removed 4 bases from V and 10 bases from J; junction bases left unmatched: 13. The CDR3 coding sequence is TGTGCCAGCAGCTCGCAGGGCGGGACAGGGGGCCCCGAGGAGCTGTTTTTT. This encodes CASSSQGGTGGPEELFF. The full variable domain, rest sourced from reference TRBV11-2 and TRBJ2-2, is EAGVAQSPRYKIIEKRQSVAFWCNPISGHATLYWYQQILGQGPKLLIQFQNNGVVDDSQLPKDRFSAERLKGVDSTLKIQPAKLEDSAVYLCASSSQGGTGGPEELFFGEGSRLTVL.

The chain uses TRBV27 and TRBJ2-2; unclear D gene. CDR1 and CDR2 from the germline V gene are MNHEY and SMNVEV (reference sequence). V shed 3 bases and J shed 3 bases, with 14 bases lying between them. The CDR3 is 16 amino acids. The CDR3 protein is CASSFRAAWDTGELFF. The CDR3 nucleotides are TGTGCCAGCAGTTTCCGGGCAGCCTGGGACACCGGGGAGCTGTTTTTT.

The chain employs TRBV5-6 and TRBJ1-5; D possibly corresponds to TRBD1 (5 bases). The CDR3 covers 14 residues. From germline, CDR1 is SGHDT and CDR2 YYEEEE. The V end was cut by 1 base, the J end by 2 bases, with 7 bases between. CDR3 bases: TGTGCCAGCAGCTTGCAGGGCGGCAATCAGCCCCAGCATTTT. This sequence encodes CASSLQGGNQPQHF.

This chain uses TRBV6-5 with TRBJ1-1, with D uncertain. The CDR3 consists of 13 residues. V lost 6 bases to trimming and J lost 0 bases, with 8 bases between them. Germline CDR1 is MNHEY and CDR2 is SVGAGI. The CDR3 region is CASRRIMNTEAFF. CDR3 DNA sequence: TGTGCCAGCAGGCGAATCATGAACACTGAAGCTTTCTTT.

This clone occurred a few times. The CDR3 DNA reads as TGTGCCAGCAGTGACGGGAACTATGGCTACACCTTC. Translating it yields CASSDGNYGYTF. The chain links TRBV6-1 to TRBJ1-2; D ambiguous. The ends were cut back, 3 bases at V and 2 bases at J, with 4 bases in the middle. The CDR3 runs 12 residues. From germline, CDR1 is MNHNS and CDR2 SASEGT.

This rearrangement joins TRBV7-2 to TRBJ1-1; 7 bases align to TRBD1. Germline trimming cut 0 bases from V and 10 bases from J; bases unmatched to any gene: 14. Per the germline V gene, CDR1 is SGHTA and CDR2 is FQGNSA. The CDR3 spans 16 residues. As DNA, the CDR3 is TGTGCCAGCAGCTTAGCGGGAGGGGACAGTTCGATTCGAGCTTTCTTT. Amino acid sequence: CASSLAGGDSSIRAFF.

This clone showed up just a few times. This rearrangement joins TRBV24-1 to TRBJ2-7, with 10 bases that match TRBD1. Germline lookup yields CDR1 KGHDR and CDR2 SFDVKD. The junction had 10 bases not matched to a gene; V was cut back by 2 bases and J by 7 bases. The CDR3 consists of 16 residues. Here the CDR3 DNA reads TGTGCCACCAGTGATTCCCTGACAGGGGGCGCGGAGGAGCAGTACTTC. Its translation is CATSDSLTGGAEEQYF.

CDR3 in amino acids: CASSLLGTNEKLFF. The CDR3 region has the DNA TGCGCCAGCAGCTTGCTGGGAACTAATGAAAAACTGTTTTTT. The rearrangement joins TRBV5-1 to TRBJ1-4; D gene unclear. V was cut by 1 base and J by 1 base, with 5 bases left in between. The germline CDR1 and CDR2 sequences are SGHRS and YFSETQ. The CDR3 runs 14 residues.

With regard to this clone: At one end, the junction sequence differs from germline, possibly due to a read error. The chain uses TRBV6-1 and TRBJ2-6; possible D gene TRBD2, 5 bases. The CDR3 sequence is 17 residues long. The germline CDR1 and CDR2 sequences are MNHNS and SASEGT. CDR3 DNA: TGTGCCAGCAGCGAAGGACTGCCGGTCTCTGGGGCCAACGTCCTGACTTTC. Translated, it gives CASSEGLPVSGANVLTF.

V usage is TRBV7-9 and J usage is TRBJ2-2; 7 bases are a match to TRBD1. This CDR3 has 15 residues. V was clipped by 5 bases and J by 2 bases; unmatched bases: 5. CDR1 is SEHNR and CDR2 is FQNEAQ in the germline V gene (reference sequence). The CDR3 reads CASSKRDRNTGELFF. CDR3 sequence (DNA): TGTGCCAGCAGCAAACGGGACAGAAACACCGGGGAGCTGTTTTTT.

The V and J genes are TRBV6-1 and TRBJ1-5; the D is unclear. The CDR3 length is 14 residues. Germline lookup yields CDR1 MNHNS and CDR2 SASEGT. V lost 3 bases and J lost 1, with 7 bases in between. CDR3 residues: CASSEVGSNQPQHF. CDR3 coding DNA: TGTGCCAGCAGTGAGGTGGGAAGCAATCAGCCCCAGCATTTT.

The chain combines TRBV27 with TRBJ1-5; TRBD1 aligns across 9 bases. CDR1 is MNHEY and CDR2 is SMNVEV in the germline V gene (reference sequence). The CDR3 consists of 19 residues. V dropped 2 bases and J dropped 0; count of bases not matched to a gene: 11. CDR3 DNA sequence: TGTGCCAGCAGTTTACAGCTAAAGGACAGGGGCCATAGCAATCAGCCCCAGCATTTT. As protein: CASSLQLKDRGHSNQPQHF.

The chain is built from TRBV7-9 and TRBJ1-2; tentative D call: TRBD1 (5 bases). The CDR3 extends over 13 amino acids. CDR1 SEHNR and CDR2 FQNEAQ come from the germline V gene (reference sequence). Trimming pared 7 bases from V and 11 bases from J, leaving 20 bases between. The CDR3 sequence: CASTPTQDTAYTF. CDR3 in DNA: TGTGCCAGCACCCCAACCCAGGACACCGCGTACACCTTC.

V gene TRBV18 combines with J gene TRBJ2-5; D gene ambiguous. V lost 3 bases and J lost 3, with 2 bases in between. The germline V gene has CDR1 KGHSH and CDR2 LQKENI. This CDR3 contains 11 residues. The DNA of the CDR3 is TGTGCCAGCTCACCCGAAGAGACCCAGTACTTC. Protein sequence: CASSPEETQYF.